The entry below gives a single TCR beta chain sequence along with its context. As yet, its antigen is unknown. From the reads, TCRdb called clonotypes with MiXCR, one entry per CDR3 protein. The sample holds about 220,000 distinct CDR3 sequences, around 35% seen once. Trimming took off 4 bases at V and 7 bases at J, with 20 bases between the two ends. The CDR3 totals 16 residues. Germline V gene data show CDR1 as LGHNA and CDR2 as YNFKEQ. This record comes from a study of T cell repertoires in cytomegalovirus infection. Overall study: Carrying CMV and the relevant HLA type showed in public TCR beta signatures.

This material consisted of CD8+ T cells from cultured PBMCs, taken from culture after CMV antigen stimulation. The receptor was derived from a human donor in good health (CMV status not recorded). Some clones in this sample may be carry-over from other donors' samples. The V gene is TRBV4-2, the J gene TRBJ2-1; TRBD2 might be the D (5 bases). In nucleotides, the CDR3 is TGTGCCAGCAGCCCGGCGGGCAGTTTAGACCTAAATGAGCAGTTCTTC. Protein product: CASSPAGSLDLNEQFF.